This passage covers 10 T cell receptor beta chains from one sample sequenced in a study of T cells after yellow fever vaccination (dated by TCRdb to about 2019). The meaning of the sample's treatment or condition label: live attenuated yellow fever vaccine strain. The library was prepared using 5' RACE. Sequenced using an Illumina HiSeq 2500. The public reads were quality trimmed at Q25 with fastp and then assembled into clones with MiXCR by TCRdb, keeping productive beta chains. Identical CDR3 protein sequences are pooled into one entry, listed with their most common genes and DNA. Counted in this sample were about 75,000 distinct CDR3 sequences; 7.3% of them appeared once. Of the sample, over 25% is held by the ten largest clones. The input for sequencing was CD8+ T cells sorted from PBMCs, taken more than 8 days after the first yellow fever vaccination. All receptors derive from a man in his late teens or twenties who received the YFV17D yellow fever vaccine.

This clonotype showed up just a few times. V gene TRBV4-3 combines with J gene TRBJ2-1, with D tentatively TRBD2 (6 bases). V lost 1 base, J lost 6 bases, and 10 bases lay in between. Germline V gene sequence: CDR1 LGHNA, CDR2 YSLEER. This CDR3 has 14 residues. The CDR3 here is CASSQGGLTNEQFF. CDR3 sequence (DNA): TGCGCCAGCAGCCAAGGGGGACTCACCAATGAGCAGTTCTTC.

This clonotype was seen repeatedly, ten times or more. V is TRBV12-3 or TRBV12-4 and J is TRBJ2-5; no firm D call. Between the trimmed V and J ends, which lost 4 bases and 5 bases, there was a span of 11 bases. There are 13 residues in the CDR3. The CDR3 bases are TGTGCCAGCAGTTACTCGACTGGGGAGACCCAGTACTTC. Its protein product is CASSYSTGETQYF.

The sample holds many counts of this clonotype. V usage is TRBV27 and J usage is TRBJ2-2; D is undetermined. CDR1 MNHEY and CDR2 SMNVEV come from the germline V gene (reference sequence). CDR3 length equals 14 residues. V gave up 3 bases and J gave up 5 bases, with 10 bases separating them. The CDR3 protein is CASSLDGGTGELFF. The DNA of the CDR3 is TGTGCCAGCAGTTTGGACGGTGGAACCGGGGAGCTGTTTTTT.

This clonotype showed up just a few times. For the CDR3, the DNA is TGTGCCAGCAGTTTCACAGGGGTGAGGGGCAATCAGCCCCAGCATTTT. Translating gives CASSFTGVRGNQPQHF. J is TRBJ1-5 and V is TRBV12-3 or TRBV12-4; 7 bases agree with TRBD1. J gave up 2 bases and V 3 bases, and 7 bases lay outside the gene matches. This CDR3 spans 16 amino acids.

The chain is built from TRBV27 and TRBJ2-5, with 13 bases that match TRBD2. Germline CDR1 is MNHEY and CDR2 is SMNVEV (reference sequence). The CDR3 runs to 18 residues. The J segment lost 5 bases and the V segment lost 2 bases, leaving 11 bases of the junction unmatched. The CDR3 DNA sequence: TGTGCCAGCAGTTTAAAAGGGGGACTAGCGGGGTATGTGGAGACCCAGTACTTC. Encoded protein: CASSLKGGLAGYVETQYF.

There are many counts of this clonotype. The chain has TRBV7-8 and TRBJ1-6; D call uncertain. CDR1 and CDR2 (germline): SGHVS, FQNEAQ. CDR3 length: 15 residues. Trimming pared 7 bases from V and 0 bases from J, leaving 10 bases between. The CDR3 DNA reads TGTGCCAGCATTAGAGGGAGCTCCTATAATTCACCCCTCCACTTT. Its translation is CASIRGSSYNSPLHF.

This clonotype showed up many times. This chain's CDR3 is CARAPGSGGETDTQYF. In nucleotides, the CDR3 is TGTGCCAGAGCCCCTGGGAGCGGGGGGGAGACAGATACGCAGTATTTT. The rearrangement links TRBV21-1 to TRBJ2-3; the table calls TRBD2, which could not be checked here. TRBV21-1 is a listed pseudogene. The length of the CDR3 is 16 residues.

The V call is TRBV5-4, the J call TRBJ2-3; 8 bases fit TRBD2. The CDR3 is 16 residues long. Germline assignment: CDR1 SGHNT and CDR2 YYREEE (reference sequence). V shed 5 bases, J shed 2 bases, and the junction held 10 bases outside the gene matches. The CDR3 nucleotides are TGTGCCAGCAGTCCGCGCGGGGGGCTGGTCACAGATACGCAGTATTTT. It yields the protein CASSPRGGLVTDTQYF.

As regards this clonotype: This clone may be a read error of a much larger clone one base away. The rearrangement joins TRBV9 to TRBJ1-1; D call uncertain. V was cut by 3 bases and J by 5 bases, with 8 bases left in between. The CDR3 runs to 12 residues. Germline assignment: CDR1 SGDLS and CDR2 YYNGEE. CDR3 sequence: CASSAVDTEAFF. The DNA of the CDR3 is TGTGCCAGCAGCGCGGTCGATACTGAAGCTTTCTTT.

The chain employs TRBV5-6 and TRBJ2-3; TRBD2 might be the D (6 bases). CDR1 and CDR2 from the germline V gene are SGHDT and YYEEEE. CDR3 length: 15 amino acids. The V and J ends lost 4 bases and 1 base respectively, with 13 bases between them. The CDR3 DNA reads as TGTGCCAGCAGCGGGTCGGGGGTGGGCACAGATACGCAGTATTTT. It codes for CASSGSGVGTDTQYF.